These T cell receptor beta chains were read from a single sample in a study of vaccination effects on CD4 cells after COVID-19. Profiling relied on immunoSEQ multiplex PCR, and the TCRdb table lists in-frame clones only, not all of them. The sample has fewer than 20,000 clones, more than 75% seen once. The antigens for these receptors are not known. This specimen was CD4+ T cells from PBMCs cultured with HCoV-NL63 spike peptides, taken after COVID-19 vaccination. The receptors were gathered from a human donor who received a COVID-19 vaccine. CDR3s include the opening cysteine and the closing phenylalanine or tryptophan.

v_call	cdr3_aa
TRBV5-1	CASSLGQVAYNEQFF
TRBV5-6	CASSLGPYNEQFF
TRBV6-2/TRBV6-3	CASSPLKLRGRAYEQYF
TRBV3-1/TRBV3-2	CASSPVGGGQETQYF
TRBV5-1	CASSFPGTEAFF
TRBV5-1	CASSLQGANEQFF
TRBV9	CASSVDGRNTEAFF
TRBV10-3	CAISDPGSSYNSPLHF
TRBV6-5	CASSYVVGQGYTF
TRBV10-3	CASTWNGNTIYF
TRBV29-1	CSAGDSTYTIYF
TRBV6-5	CASSLGLYYGYTF
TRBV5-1	CARGSAYEQYF
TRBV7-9	CASSPKTSRSVEQYF
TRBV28	CASSSSGGGSQPQHF
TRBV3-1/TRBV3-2	CASSDRKQGAVAFF
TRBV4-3	CASSQVFGTVGYTF
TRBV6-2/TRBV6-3	CASSYTGDTEAFF
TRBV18	CASSLGLTSGETQYF
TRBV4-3	CASSPFGAGANTGELFF
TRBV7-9	CASSLGTGGHYNSPLHF
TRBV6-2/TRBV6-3	CASSYSGTRSKAFF
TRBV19	CASSIPGTNAFF
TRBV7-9	CASSLTGAYEQYF
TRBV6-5	CASSYHEGRKQPQHF
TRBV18	CASSPQGSSYEQYF
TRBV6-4	CASITGVLYGYTF
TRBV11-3	CASSSLTGTANRAGELFF
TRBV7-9	CASSFDFDTEAFF
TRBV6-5	CASGGSYNEQFF
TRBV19	CASSRGDVTEAFF
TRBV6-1	CASSESDSFQGNTIYF
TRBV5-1	CASSLDRGGNEQYF
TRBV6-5	CASSYPRDGEAFF
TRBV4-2	CASSLLRGREQPQHF
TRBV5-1	CASSPTGGREKLFF
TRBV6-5	CASRRPLETQYF
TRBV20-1	CSASQTLDEQFF
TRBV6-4	CASSELAGADTQYF
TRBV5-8	CASSPYTGTSGSDTQYF
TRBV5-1	CASSPVGGADNSPLHF
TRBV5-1	CASLPGTANTEAFF